Below are 3 T cell receptor beta chains sequenced from a single sample in a study of T cell responses to AZD1222 COVID-19 vaccine. The data were produced by immunoSEQ multiplex PCR, yet TCRdb's version contains in-frame clones alone and is incomplete. Of 250,000 to 300,000 clones in the sample, around 93% were seen once. The material was peripheral blood, obtained 28 days after the second AZD1222 dose. Receptor source: an adult who received the AZD1222 COVID-19 vaccine.

The genes are TRBV5-1 and TRBJ1-2; 7 positions match TRBD1. Germline V CDR1 and CDR2: SGHRS, YFSETQ. Trimming took 0 bases from V and 4 from J; bases not matched to a gene: 6. The CDR3 contains 15 residues. As DNA, the CDR3 is TGCGCCAGCAGCTTGGAGGGGGCCTCCTCCTATGGCTACACCTTC. Protein product: CASSLEGASSYGYTF.

In this sample, this clone turned up once. The rearrangement links TRBV15 to TRBJ1-5; D is ambiguous. CDR1 and CDR2 from the germline V gene are LNHNV and YYDKDF (reference sequence). CDR3 size: 15 residues. With 1 base removed from V and 4 bases from J, the gap between germline ends came to 11 bases. DNA for the CDR3: TGTGCCACCAGCAGAGGGGGAACGGGAAATCAGCCCCAGCATTTT. Its protein product is CATSRGGTGNQPQHF.

The V and J genes are TRBV5-8 and TRBJ1-1, with 8 bases matching TRBD1. The germline CDR1 and CDR2 sequences are SGHTS and YDEGEE. This CDR3 is 13 amino acids long. The junction had 5 bases not matched to a gene; V was cut back by 2 bases and J by 8 bases. CDR3 loop: CASSFRGRLEAFF. The CDR3 DNA follows: TGTGCCAGCAGCTTCAGGGGGCGCCTAGAAGCTTTCTTT.